The TCR beta chain described here comes from a study of blood T cell repertoires in COVID-19. Study-wide background: Sites across the United States, Italy and Spain contributed samples from acute and convalescent COVID-19. T cells, B-cell-depleted T cells, or PBMCs supplied cDNA or gDNA.

Seattle cases were enrolled at active infection and followed longitudinally. In the authors' workflow: For nucleated cells, counts were estimated from reference gene primer amplification. The protocol was immunoSEQ multiplex PCR, while the TCRdb copy is restricted to in-frame clones and leaves out a portion. V and J calls and clone size come straight from that table; D and trimming were deduced from the DNA. Of around 200,000 clones listed, more than 75% are singletons. The CDR3 length is 13 residues. Germline V CDR1 and CDR2: SEHNR, FQNEAQ (reference sequence). V gave up 5 bases and J gave up 9 bases, with 14 bases separating them.

The TCR originated in a person between 65 and 79 years old with COVID-19, enrolled during active disease. The sample was peripheral blood. This sequence joins TRBV7-9 and TRBJ2-1, with a tentative D call TRBD2 (6 bases). CDR3 protein: CASSPPGGSEQFF. Written as DNA, the CDR3 is TGTGCCAGCAGCCCCCCCGGGGGAAGTGAGCAGTTCTTC.